The clone carrying this TCR beta chain occurred a few times. What it binds is not known. This sample was included in a study of beta chain features in type 1 diabetes. Study information: No age, gender or cell yield differences were seen between patients and healthy donors.

Expressed TCRB transcripts were sequenced because the isolated RNA had all been reverse transcribed beforehand. The data were produced by immunoSEQ multiplex PCR, yet TCRdb's version contains in-frame clones alone and is incomplete. This sample yields hundreds of thousands of clones, of which 15% are seen a single time; 0.015% to 0.017% belongs to the top ten. After removal of 3 bases from V and 9 bases from J, the junction contained 11 bases not matched to a gene. Looked up from germline, CDR1 is MNHNY and CDR2 is SVGAGI (reference sequence). The CDR3 length is 15 residues. Study-wide results and caveats: A moderate, significant TCRB CDR3 shortening appeared in type 1 diabetes across four CD4+ subsets. Researchers reported that naive, central memory and Treg TCRB repertoires appeared more similar in patients than in healthy donors.

Sorting that relied on CD45RO/CCR7/CD25/CD127/CD95/CD27 yielded CD4+ naive, central memory, regulatory and stem cell-like memory cells. The chain is built from TRBV6-6 and TRBJ2-7; 10 bases map to TRBD1. The specimen sequenced was naive CD4+ T cells from blood. This clonotype originated in a man younger than 35 with type 1 diabetes. The CDR3 reads CASSYRDPGQGWQYF. CDR3 in DNA: TGTGCCAGCAGTTATCGGGACCCGGGACAGGGGTGGCAGTACTTC.